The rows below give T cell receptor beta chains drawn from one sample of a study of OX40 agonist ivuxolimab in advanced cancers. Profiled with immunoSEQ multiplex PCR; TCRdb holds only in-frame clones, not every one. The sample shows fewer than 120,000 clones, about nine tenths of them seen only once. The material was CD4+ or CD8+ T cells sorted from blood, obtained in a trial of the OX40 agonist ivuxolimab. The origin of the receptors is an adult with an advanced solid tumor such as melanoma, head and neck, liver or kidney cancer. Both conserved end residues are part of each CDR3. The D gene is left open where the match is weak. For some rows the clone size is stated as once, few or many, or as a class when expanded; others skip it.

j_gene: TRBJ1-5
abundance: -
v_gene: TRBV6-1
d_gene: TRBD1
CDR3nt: TGTGCCAGCAGTGAAGGGGGGGGACAGAGACGCAATCAGCCCCAGCATTTT
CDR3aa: CASSEGGGQRRNQPQHF

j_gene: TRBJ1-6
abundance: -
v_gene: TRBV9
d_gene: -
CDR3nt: TGTGCCAGCAGCGTAGAAGACCCTCTCGGTAATTCACCCCTCCACTTT
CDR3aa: CASSVEDPLGNSPLHF

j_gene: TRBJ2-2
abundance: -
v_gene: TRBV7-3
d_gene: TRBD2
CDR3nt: TGTGCCAGCAGCATAGGACTAGCGGGCACCGGGGAGCTGTTTTTT
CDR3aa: CASSIGLAGTGELFF

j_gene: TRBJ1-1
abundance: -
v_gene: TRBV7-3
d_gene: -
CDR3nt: TGTGCCAGCAGCTTAGACAGAGAGAAACCTGAAGCTTTCTTT
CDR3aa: CASSLDREKPEAFF

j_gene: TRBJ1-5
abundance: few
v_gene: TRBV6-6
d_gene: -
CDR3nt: TGTGCCAGCAGTCCCCGGGAATTAACGCCCCAGCATTTT
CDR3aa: CASSPRELTPQHF

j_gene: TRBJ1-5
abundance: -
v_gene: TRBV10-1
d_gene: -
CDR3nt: TGCGCCAGCAATCCTCCTTTTCAGTGGCCCCTTGAGCAGCCCCAGCATTTT
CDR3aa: CASNPPFQWPLEQPQHF

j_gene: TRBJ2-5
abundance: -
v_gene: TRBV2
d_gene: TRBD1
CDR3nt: TGTGCCAGCAGTCCGACAGGGTTGGTAGAGACCCAGTACTTC
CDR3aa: CASSPTGLVETQYF

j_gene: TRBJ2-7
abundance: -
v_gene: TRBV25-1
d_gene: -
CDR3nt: TGTGCCATCGAAGGACAGGCGGCGGGGGAGCAGTACTTC
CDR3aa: CAIEGQAAGEQYF

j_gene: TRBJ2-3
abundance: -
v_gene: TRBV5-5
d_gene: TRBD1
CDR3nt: TGTGCCAGCAGCCTCGGGACAGAGAGAGATACGCAGTATTTT
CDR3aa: CASSLGTERDTQYF

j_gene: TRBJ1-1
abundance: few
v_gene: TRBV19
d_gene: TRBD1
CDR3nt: TGTGCCAGTTACAGGGGAAGGGGCACTGAAGCTTTCTTT
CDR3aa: CASYRGRGTEAFF

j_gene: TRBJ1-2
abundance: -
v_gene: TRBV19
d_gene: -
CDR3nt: TGTGCCTCTGAAGGGGTTGGAAATGGCTACACCTTC
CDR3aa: CASEGVGNGYTF

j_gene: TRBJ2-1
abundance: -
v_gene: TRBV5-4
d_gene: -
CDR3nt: TGTGCCAGCAGCTCGGGACCTGCCATCAATGAGCAGTTCTTC
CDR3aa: CASSSGPAINEQFF

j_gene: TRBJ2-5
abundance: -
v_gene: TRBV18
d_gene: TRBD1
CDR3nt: TGTGCCAGCTCACCCGGGACAGGGCTTTTGGAGACCCAGTACTTC
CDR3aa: CASSPGTGLLETQYF

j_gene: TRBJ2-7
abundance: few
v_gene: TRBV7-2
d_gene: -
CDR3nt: TGTGCCAGCAGCTTAGGTGGACACCGGAACGAGCAGTACTTC
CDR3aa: CASSLGGHRNEQYF

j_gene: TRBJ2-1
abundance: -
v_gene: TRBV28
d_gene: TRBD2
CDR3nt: TGTGCCAGCATCCCCCCCAGCGGGATTCAATTCTTC
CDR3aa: CASIPPSGIQFF